This note documents a single T cell receptor beta chain sequence. Its target is not known. The study enrolled healthy HIV-negative adults without recent acute infections or vaccinations as donors. This sample is drawn from a study of shared clonotypes between healthy human individuals. Study-level points and caveats: Naive CD4 clonotypes overlapped across a handful of donors at roughly 5%. On the whole, naive subsets had larger estimated richness than memory subsets had.

Clones were read by immunoSEQ multiplex PCR, and TCRdb kept only the in-frame ones, dropping some. The table lists 2 million to 2.5 million clones, about 92% of them singletons. This CDR3 region has 15 residues. From germline, CDR1 is MDHEN and CDR2 SYDVKM. The germline V and J ends were trimmed by 2 bases and 0 bases, with 8 bases remaining between them. Sequencing used naive CD4+ T cells from PBMCs. Subset described: CD45RA+ positively selected. The origin of this receptor is a man younger than 35 in good health. Some clones in this sample may be carry-over from other donors' samples. J is TRBJ1-3 and V is TRBV28, with D unresolved. As DNA, the CDR3 is TGTGCCAGCAGTTTAGCGGGGTTCTCTGGAAACACCATATATTTT. Protein: CASSLAGFSGNTIYF.